These T cell receptor beta chains were read from a single sample in a study of T-cell memory formation after mild COVID-19. From the 5' RACE reads, TCRdb called clonotypes with MiXCR, one entry per CDR3 protein. The data contain 55,000 to 65,000 distinct CDR3 sequences, over 7.5% of them singletons. Specimen: PBMCs or a T cell subset sorted from them (not recorded which). The receptors originated from a man between 18 and 29 years old who had mild COVID-19 (a few samples of this study predate the infection). Cell type and time point are not known. The CDR3 runs from the conserved cysteine through the conserved F or W. The D gene is left open where the match is weak. Clone size is given for some rows only: seen once, a few or many times, or a class if the clone is expanded.

>NA|NA|TRBV7-8|TRBJ2-2
CASSPVRPGTGELFF
TGTGCCAGCAGCCCCGTCAGGCCCGGCACCGGGGAGCTGTTTTTT
>NA|NA|TRBV6-5|TRBJ2-7
CASSYSAASSYEQYF
TGTGCCAGCAGTTACTCGGCGGCGAGCTCCTACGAGCAGTACTTC
>NA|NA|TRBV28|TRBJ2-1
CASSSPGRGAYEQFF
TGTGCCAGCAGTTCACCGGGACGGGGAGCATATGAGCAGTTCTTC
>few|TRBD1|TRBV20-1|TRBJ1-5
CSARHRGRNQPQHF
TGCAGTGCTCGCCACAGGGGACGTAATCAGCCCCAGCATTTT
>NA|NA|TRBV9|TRBJ1-4
CASSRELATNEKLFF
TGTGCCAGCAGCAGGGAATTAGCAACTAATGAAAAACTGTTTTTT
>many|TRBD2|TRBV5-1|TRBJ2-1
CASSVRPSGGGNEQFF
TGCGCCAGCAGCGTGAGGCCTAGCGGGGGTGGGAATGAGCAGTTCTTC
>few|NA|TRBV11-3|TRBJ2-2
CASSLDAGTGELFF
TGTGCCAGCAGCTTAGATGCAGGCACCGGGGAGCTGTTTTTT
>NA|TRBD1|TRBV5-1|TRBJ1-4
CASSLNARQGQNEKLFF
TGCGCCAGCAGCCTGAACGCCCGACAGGGGCAAAATGAAAAACTGTTTTTT
>NA|TRBD2|TRBV12-3/TRBV12-4|TRBJ2-1
CASSPQAGVYNEQFF
TGTGCCAGCAGCCCCCAAGCGGGGGTGTACAATGAGCAGTTCTTC
>NA|NA|TRBV13|TRBJ1-2
CASSLDVLYGYTF
TGTGCCAGCAGCTTGGACGTTCTCTATGGCTACACCTTC
>NA|NA|TRBV18|TRBJ1-5
CASSQGSTQPQHF
TGTGCCAGCTCACAGGGGTCCACTCAGCCCCAGCATTTT
>NA|TRBD1|TRBV9|TRBJ2-2
CASGIPWGQGANTGELFF
TGTGCCAGCGGTATCCCGTGGGGACAGGGGGCGAACACCGGGGAGCTGTTTTTT
>few|NA|TRBV3-1|TRBJ2-7
CASSLQGLHEQYF
TGTGCCAGCAGTCTACAGGGTTTGCACGAGCAGTACTTC
>few|TRBD1|TRBV27|TRBJ2-2
CASSSRGRGTGELFF
TGTGCCAGCAGTTCCAGGGGGCGCGGAACCGGGGAGCTGTTTTTT
>few|TRBD1|TRBV3-1|TRBJ2-5
CASSLGDRGGETQYF
TGTGCCAGCAGCCTCGGGGACAGGGGAGGGGAGACCCAGTACTTC
>NA|NA|TRBV29-1|TRBJ2-1
CSVEVGSRRGEQFF
TGCAGCGTTGAAGTCGGTAGTAGGAGGGGTGAGCAGTTCTTC
>NA|NA|TRBV4-3|TRBJ2-1
CASSQETAGEQFF
TGCGCCAGCAGCCAAGAAACAGCCGGTGAGCAGTTCTTC
>NA|NA|TRBV5-1|TRBJ2-6
CASSLTGSGNVLTF
TGCGCCAGCAGCTTGACAGGGAGTGGCAACGTCCTGACTTTC
>many|NA|TRBV12-3/TRBV12-4|TRBJ2-2
CASLKGDTGELFF
TGTGCCAGCTTAAAAGGAGACACCGGGGAGCTGTTTTTT
>NA|NA|TRBV6-5|TRBJ2-2
CASSHATGELFF
TGTGCCAGCAGTCACGCCACCGGGGAGCTGTTTTTT
>many|TRBD1|TRBV12-3/TRBV12-4|TRBJ2-5
CASSIDRGRTQYF
TGTGCCAGCAGTATTGACAGGGGTCGGACCCAGTACTTC
>many|TRBD2|TRBV4-2|TRBJ2-2
CASSQGNSGGLNTGELFF
TGTGCCAGCAGCCAAGGAAATAGCGGGGGGTTAAACACCGGGGAGCTGTTTTTT
>many|NA|TRBV12-3/TRBV12-4|TRBJ2-3
CASINSHTDTQYF
TGTGCCAGCATTAACAGTCACACAGATACGCAGTATTTT
>NA|NA|TRBV27|TRBJ2-1
CASSSRAAFGRQFF
TGTGCCAGCAGTTCGCGCGCGGCGTTCGGTCGGCAGTTCTTC
>many|NA|TRBV30|TRBJ2-1
CAWSMGVEQFF
TGTGCCTGGAGTATGGGGGTTGAGCAGTTCTTC
>few|TRBD2|TRBV5-1|TRBJ2-1
CASINLAGSDNEQFF
TGCGCCAGCATCAACCTAGCGGGGTCAGACAATGAGCAGTTCTTC
>many|TRBD1|TRBV29-1|TRBJ1-1
CSAGTGHTEAFF
TGCAGCGCCGGGACAGGACACACTGAAGCTTTCTTT
>NA|NA|TRBV12-5|TRBJ2-6
CASDGAGANVLTF
TGTGCTAGTGACGGAGCTGGGGCCAACGTCCTGACTTTC
>many|NA|TRBV7-9|TRBJ2-3
CASRKEADTQYF
TGTGCCAGCAGGAAAGAGGCAGATACGCAGTATTTT
>few|NA|TRBV6-5|TRBJ2-3
CASSYGGNLADTQYF
TGTGCCAGCAGTTACGGGGGTAATCTGGCAGATACGCAGTATTTT
>NA|NA|TRBV20-1|TRBJ1-1
CSPSQGSNTEAFF
TGCAGTCCGTCCCAGGGATCGAACACTGAAGCTTTCTTT
>NA|NA|TRBV29-1|TRBJ2-2
CSVIRQSSTGELFF
TGCAGCGTGATTCGACAGTCGTCCACCGGGGAGCTGTTTTTT
>many|NA|TRBV4-2|TRBJ2-7
CASSLRQAPSYEQYF
TGTGCCAGCAGCCTTCGACAGGCTCCATCCTACGAGCAGTACTTC
>NA|NA|TRBV6-6|TRBJ1-2
CASRGGEQGVYGYTF
TGTGCCAGCCGGGGAGGGGAACAGGGAGTCTATGGCTACACCTTC
>few|NA|TRBV6-6|TRBJ1-1
CASRMNTEAFF
TGTGCCTCCAGAATGAACACTGAAGCTTTCTTT
>few|NA|TRBV6-2/TRBV6-3|TRBJ2-3
CASSRQTTDTQYF
TGTGCCAGCAGTCGACAGACGACAGATACGCAGTATTTT
>NA|NA|TRBV11-2|TRBJ2-1
CASSLVGGDSSYNEQFF
TGTGCCAGCAGCTTAGTGGGCGGCGATAGCTCCTACAATGAGCAGTTCTTC
>NA|NA|TRBV2|TRBJ1-1
CASSLGAGTEAFF
TGTGCCAGCAGTTTGGGGGCTGGGACTGAAGCTTTCTTT
>NA|NA|TRBV4-2|TRBJ2-5
CASSQYRGQETQYF
TGTGCCAGCAGCCAGTACCGGGGACAAGAGACCCAGTACTTC
>NA|NA|TRBV9|TRBJ2-2
CASSVAGRNTGELFF
TGTGCCAGCAGCGTAGCTGGACGGAACACCGGGGAGCTGTTTTTT
>few|TRBD2|TRBV27|TRBJ2-5
CASSSGLAGGLETQYF
TGTGCCAGCAGTTCCGGACTAGCGGGGGGCTTGGAGACCCAGTACTTC
>NA|NA|TRBV5-6|TRBJ1-6
CASSLAQGNSPLHF
TGTGCCAGCAGCTTGGCCCAGGGGAATTCACCCCTCCACTTT
>NA|TRBD1|TRBV12-3/TRBV12-4|TRBJ1-4
CASSTRGRTNEKLFF
TGTGCCAGCAGTACTAGGGGGCGTACTAATGAAAAACTGTTTTTT
>few|NA|TRBV7-2|TRBJ2-7
CASSAAYEQYF
TGTGCCAGCAGCGCAGCCTACGAGCAGTACTTC
>few|TRBD2|TRBV20-1|TRBJ2-1
CSPLAGATHEQFF
TGCAGTCCCTTAGCGGGGGCGACGCATGAGCAGTTCTTC
>NA|NA|TRBV9|TRBJ1-5
CASGKGLNQPQHF
TGTGCCAGCGGGAAGGGGCTCAATCAGCCCCAGCATTTT
>many|NA|TRBV18|TRBJ2-2
CASFTYTGELFF
TGTGCCAGCTTCACTTACACCGGGGAGCTGTTTTTT